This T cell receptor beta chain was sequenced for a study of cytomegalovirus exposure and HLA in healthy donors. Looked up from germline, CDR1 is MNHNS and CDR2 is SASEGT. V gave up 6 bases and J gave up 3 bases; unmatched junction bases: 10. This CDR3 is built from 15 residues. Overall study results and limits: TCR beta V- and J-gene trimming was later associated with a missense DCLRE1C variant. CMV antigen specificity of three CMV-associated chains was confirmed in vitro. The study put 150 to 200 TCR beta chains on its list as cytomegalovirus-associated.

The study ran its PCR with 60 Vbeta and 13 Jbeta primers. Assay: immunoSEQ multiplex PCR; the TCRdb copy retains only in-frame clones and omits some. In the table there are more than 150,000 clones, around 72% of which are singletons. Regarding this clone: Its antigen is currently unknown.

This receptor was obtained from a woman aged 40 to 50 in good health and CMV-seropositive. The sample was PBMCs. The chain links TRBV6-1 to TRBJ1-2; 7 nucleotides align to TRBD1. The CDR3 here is CASRPQTGIDYGYTF. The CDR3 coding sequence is TGTGCCAGCAGACCACAGACAGGGATCGACTATGGCTACACCTTC.